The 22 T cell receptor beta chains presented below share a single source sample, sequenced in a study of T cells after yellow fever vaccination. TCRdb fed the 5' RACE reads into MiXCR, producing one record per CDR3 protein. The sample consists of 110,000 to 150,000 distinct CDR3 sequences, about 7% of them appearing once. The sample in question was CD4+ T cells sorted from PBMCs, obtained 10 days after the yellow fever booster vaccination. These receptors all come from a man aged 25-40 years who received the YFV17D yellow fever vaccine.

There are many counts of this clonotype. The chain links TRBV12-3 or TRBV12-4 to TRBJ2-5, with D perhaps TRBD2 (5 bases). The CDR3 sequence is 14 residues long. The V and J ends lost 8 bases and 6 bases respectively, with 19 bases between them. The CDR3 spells CASCLRGGQQTQYF. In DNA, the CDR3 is TGTGCCAGCTGCCTACGTGGAGGTCAACAGACCCAGTACTTC.

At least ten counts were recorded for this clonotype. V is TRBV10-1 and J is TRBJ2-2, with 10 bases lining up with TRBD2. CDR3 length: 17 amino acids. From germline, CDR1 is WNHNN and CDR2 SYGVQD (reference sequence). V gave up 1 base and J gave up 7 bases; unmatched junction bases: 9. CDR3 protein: CASSEWASGRVSGELFF. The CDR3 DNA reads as TGCGCCAGCAGTGAGTGGGCTAGCGGGAGAGTTAGCGGGGAGCTGTTTTTT.

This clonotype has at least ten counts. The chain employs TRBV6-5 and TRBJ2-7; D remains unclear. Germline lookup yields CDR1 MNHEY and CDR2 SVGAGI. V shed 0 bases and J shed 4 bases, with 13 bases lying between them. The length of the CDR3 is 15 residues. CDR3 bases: TGTGCCAGCAGTTACTCGCAGGCTGCTTCGTACGAGCAGTACTTC. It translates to CASSYSQAASYEQYF.

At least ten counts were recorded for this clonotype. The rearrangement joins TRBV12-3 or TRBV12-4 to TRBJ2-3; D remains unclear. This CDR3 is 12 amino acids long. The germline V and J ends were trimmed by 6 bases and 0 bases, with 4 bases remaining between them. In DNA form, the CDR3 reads TGTGCCAGCAGGGTTAGCACAGATACGCAGTATTTT. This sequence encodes CASRVSTDTQYF.

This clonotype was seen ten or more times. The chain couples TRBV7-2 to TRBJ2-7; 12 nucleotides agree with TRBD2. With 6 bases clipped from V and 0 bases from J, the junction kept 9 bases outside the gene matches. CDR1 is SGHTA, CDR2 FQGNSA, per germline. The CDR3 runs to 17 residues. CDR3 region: CASRPGTSGLTSYEQYF. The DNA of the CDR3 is TGTGCCAGCAGACCAGGGACTAGCGGGTTAACCTCCTACGAGCAGTACTTC.

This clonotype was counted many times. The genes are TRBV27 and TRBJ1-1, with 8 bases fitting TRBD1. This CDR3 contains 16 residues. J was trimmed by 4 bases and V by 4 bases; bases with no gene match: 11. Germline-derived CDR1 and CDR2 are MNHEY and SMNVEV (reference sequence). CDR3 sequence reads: CASSSLSQGAFTEAFF. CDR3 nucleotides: TGTGCCAGCAGTTCCCTCTCGCAGGGGGCCTTCACTGAAGCTTTCTTT.

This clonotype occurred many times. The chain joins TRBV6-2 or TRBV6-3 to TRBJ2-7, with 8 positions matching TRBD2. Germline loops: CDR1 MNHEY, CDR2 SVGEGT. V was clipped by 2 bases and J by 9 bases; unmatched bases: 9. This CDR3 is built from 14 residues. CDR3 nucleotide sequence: TGTGCCAGCAGTTACCGAGCGGGAGTTGGTCGGCAGTACTTC. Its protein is CASSYRAGVGRQYF.

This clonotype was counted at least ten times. DNA of the CDR3: TGTGCCAGCAGCCGGGACAGGGACCAAGAGACCCAGTACTTC. Protein: CASSRDRDQETQYF. The chain combines TRBV7-9 with TRBJ2-5, with 9 bases fitting TRBD1. Trimming took 5 bases from V and 0 from J; bases not matched to a gene: 1. This CDR3 contains 14 residues. CDR1 SEHNR and CDR2 FQNEAQ come from the germline V gene (reference sequence).

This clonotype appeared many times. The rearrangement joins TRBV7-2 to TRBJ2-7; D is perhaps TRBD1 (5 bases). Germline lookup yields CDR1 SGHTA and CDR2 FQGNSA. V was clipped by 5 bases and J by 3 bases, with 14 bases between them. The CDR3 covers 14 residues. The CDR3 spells CASSHLREIYEQYF. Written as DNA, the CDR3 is TGTGCCAGCAGCCACCTCAGGGAAATCTACGAGCAGTACTTC.

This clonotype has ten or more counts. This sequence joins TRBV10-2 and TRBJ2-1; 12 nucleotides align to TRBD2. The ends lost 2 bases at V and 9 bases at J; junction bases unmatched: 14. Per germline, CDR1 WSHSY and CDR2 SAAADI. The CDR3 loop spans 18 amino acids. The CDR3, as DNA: TGCGCCAGCAGTGAGACGCACGGACTAGCGGGGTTGGAGATTGAGCAGTTCTTC. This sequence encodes CASSETHGLAGLEIEQFF.

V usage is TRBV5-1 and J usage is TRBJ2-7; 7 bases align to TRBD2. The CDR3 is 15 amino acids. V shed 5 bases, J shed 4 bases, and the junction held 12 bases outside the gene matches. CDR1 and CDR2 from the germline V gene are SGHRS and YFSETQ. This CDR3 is CASSPPAGDTYEQYF. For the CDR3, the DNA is TGCGCCAGCAGTCCCCCGGCGGGAGATACATACGAGCAGTACTTC.

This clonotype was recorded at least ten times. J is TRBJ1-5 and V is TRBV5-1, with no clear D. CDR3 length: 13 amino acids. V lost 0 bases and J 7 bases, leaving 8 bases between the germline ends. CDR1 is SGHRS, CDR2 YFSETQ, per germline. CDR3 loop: CASSLAGGQPQHF. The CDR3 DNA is TGCGCCAGCAGCTTGGCCGGTGGGCAGCCCCAGCATTTT.

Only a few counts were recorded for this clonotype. Here the CDR3 DNA reads TGTGCCAGCCGGACCTTAGCGGGGGGGAGTGAGCAGTTCTTC. It translates to CASRTLAGGSEQFF. The chain has TRBV7-2 and TRBJ2-1; 11 nucleotides match TRBD2. V trimming: 8 bases; J trimming: 9 bases; junction bases outside the gene matches: 9. CDR1 is SGHTA, CDR2 FQGNSA, per germline. This CDR3 region has 14 residues.

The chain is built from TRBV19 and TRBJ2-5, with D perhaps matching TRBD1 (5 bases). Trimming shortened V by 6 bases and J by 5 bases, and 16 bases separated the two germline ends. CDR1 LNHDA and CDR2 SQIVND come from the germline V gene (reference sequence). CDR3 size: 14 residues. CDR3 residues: CASSDGRTIETQYF. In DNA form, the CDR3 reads TGTGCCAGTAGCGACGGAAGGACAATTGAGACCCAGTACTTC.

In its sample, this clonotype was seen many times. The CDR3 DNA reads TGTGCCAGCAGGGGGGGGGTTGAAGCTTTCTTT. This translates into CASRGGVEAFF. This chain joins TRBV27 and TRBJ1-1; the D gene is possibly TRBD1 (5 bases). Between the trimmed V and J ends, which lost 6 bases and 7 bases, there was a span of 9 bases. Germline lookup yields CDR1 MNHEY and CDR2 SMNVEV (reference sequence). The length of the CDR3 is 11 residues.

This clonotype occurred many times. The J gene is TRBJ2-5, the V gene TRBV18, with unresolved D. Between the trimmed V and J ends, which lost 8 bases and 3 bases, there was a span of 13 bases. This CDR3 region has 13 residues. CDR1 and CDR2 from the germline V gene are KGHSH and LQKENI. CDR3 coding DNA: TGTGCCAGCCACGCCCCCTCGAAAGAGACCCAGTACTTC. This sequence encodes CASHAPSKETQYF. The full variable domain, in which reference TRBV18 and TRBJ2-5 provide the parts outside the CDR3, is NAGVMQNPRHLVRRRGQEARLRCSPMKGHSHVYWYRQLPEEGLKFMVYLQKENIIDESGMPKERFSAEFPKEGPSILRIQQVVRGDSAAYFCASHAPSKETQYFGPGTRLLVL.

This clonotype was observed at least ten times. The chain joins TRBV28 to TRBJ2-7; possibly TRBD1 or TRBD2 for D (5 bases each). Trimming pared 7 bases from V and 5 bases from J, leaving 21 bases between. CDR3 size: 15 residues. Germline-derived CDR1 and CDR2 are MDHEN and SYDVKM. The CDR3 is CASTLLGTPIDEQYF. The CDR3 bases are TGTGCCAGCACCCTGTTAGGGACCCCGATTGACGAGCAGTACTTC.

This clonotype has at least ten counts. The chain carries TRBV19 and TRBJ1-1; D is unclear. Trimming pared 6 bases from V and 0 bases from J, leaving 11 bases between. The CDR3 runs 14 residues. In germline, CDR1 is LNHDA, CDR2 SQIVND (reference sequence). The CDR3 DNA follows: TGTGCCAGTAGGGGTTACGGCATGAACACTGAAGCTTTCTTT. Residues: CASRGYGMNTEAFF.

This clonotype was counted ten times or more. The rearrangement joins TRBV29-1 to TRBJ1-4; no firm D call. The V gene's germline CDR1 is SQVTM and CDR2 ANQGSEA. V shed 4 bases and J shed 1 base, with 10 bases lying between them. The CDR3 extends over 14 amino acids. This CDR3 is CSVGVGLTNEKLFF. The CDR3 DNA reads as TGCAGCGTTGGCGTGGGCCTAACTAATGAAAAACTGTTTTTT.

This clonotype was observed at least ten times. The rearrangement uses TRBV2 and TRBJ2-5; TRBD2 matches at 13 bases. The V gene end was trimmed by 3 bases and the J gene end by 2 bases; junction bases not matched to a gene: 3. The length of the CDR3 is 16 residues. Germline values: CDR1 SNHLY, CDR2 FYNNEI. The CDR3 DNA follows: TGTGCCAGCAGTGACCCGGGACTAGCGGGACAAGAGACCCAGTACTTC. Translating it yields CASSDPGLAGQETQYF.

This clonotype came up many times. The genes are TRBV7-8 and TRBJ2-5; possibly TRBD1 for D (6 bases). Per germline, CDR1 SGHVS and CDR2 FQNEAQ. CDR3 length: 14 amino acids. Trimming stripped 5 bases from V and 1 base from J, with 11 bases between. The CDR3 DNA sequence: TGTGCCAGCAGCCTCGGGGACATCCAAGAGACCCAGTACTTC. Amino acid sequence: CASSLGDIQETQYF. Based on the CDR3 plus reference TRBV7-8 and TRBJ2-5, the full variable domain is GAGVSQSPRYKVAKRGQDVALRCDPISGHVSLFWYQQALGQGPEFLTYFQNEAQLDKSGLPSDRFFAERPEGSVSTLKIQRTQQEDSAVYLCASSLGDIQETQYFGPGTRLLVL.

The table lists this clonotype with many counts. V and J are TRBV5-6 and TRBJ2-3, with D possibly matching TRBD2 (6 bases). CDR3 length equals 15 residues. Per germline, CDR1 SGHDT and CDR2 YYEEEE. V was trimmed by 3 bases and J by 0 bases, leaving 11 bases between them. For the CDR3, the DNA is TGTGCCAGCAGCTCCGCGACTAGTAGCACAGATACGCAGTATTTT. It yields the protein CASSSATSSTDTQYF.